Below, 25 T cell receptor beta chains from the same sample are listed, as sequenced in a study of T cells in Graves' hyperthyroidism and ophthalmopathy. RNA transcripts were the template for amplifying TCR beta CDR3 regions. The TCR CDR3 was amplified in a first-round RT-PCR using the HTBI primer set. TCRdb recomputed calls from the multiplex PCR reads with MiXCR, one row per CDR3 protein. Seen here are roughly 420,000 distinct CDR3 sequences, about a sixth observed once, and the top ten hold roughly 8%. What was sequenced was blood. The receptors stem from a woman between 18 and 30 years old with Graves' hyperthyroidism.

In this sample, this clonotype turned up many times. The CDR3 spells CASSDPPGARQFF. CDR3 in DNA: TGTGCCAGCAGCGACCCCCCGGGGGCGAGGCAGTTCTTC. The chain is built from TRBV7-3 and TRBJ2-1; tentatively, D is TRBD1 or TRBD2 (6 bases each). Germline CDR1 is SGHTA and CDR2 is FQGTGA. The CDR3 consists of 13 residues. V was pared by 5 bases and J by 12 bases, with 17 bases between. Based on the CDR3 plus reference TRBV7-3 and TRBJ2-1, the full variable domain is GAGVSQTPSNKVTEKGKYVELRCDPISGHTALYWYRQSLGQGPEFLIYFQGTGAADDSGLPNDRFFAVRPEGSVSTLKIQRTERGDSAVYLCASSDPPGARQFFGPGTRLTVL.

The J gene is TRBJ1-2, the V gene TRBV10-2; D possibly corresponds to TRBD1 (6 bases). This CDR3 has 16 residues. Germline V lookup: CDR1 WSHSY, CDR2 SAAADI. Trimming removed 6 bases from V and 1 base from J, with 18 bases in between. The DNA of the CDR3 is TGCGCCAGCAGGGGACACCAAGAGGGTAATAACTATGGCTACACCTTC. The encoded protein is CASRGHQEGNNYGYTF.

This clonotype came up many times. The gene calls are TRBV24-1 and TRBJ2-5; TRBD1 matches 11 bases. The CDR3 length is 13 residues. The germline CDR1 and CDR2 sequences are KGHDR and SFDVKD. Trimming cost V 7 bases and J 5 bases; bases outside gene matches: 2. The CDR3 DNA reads TGTGCCACCAGGGACAGGGGGCAGGAGACCCAGTACTTC. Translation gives CATRDRGQETQYF.

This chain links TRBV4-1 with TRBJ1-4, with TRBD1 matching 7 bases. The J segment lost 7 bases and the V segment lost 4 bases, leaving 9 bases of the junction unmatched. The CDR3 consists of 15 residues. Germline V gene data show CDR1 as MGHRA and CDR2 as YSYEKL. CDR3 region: CASSPPDRASEKLFF. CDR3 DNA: TGCGCCAGCAGCCCGCCCGACAGGGCAAGTGAAAAACTGTTTTTT.

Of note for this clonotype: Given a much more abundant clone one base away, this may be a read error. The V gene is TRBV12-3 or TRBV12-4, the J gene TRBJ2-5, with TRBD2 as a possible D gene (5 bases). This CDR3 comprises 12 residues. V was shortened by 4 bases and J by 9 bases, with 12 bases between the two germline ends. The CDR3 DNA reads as TGTGCCAGCAGTTCCGGGGATGAGGCCCAGTACTTC. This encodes CASSSGDEAQYF.

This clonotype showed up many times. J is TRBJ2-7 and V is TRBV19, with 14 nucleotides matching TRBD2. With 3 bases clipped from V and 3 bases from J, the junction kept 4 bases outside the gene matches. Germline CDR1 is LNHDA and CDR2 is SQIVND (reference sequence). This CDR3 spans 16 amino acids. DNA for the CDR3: TGTGCCAGTAGTATGGGCGGACTAGCGGGAGGCTACGAGCAGTACTTC. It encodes CASSMGGLAGGYEQYF. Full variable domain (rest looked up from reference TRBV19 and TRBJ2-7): DGGITQSPKYLFRKEGQNVTLSCEQNLNHDAMYWYRQDPGQGLRLIYYSQIVNDFQKGDIAEGYSVSREKKESFPLTVTSAQKNPTAFYLCASSMGGLAGGYEQYFGPGTRLTVT.

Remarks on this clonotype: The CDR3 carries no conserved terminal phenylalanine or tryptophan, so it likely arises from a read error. The CDR3: CASSRRDRDYGYTL. CDR3 DNA sequence: TGTGCCAGCAGCCGCCGGGACAGGGACTATGGCTACACCCTC. This chain connects TRBV6-1 to TRBJ1-2, with 9 bases lining up with TRBD1. After removal of 6 bases from V and 3 bases from J, the junction contained 5 bases not matched to a gene. This CDR3 is built from 14 residues. Germline loops: CDR1 MNHNS, CDR2 SASEGT.

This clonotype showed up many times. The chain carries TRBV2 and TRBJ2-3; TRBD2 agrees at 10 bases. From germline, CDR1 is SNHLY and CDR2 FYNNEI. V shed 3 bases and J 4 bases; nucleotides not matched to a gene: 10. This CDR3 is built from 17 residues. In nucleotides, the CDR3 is TGTGCCAGCAGTGATTGGGGGAGCGGGAGGGCCCCAGATACGCAGTATTTT. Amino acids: CASSDWGSGRAPDTQYF.

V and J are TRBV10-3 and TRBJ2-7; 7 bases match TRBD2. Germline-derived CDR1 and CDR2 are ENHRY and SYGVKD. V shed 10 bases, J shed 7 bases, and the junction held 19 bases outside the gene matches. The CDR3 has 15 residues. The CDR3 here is CASRISGRGLLEQYF. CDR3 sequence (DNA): TGTGCCAGCAGGATTAGCGGGCGGGGCCTGCTGGAGCAGTACTTC.

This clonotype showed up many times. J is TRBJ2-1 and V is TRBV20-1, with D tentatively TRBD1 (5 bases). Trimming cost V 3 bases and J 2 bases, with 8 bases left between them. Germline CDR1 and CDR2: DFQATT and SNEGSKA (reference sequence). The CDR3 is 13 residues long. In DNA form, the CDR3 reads TGCAGTGCTAGCAAAGGGGCCTACAATGAGCAGTTCTTC. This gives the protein CSASKGAYNEQFF.

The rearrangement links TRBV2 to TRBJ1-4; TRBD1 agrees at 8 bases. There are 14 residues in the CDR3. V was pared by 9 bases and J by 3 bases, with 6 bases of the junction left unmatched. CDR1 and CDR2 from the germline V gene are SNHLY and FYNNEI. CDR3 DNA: TGTGCCAGAGGACAGGGACCGCCTAATGAAAAACTGTTTTTT. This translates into CARGQGPPNEKLFF.

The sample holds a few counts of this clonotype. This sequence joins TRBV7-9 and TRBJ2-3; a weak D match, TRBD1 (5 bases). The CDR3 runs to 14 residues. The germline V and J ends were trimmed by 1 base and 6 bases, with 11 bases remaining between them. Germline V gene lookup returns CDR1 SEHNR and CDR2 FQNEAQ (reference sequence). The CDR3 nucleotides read TGTGCCAGCAGCTTAGAAGGGGCCCCTGATACGCAGTATTTT. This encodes CASSLEGAPDTQYF.

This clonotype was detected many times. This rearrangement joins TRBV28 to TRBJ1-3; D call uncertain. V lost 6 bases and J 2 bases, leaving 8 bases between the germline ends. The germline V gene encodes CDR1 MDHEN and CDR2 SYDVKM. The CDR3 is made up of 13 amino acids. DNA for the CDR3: TGTGCCAGCAGCCTCCACCCTGGAAACACCATATATTTT. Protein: CASSLHPGNTIYF.

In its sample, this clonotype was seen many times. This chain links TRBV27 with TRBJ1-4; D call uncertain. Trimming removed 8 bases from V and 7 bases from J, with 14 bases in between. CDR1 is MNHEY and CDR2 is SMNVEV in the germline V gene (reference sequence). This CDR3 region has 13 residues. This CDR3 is CASRRTQSEKLFF. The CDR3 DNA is TGTGCCAGCCGCCGTACTCAAAGTGAAAAACTGTTTTTT.

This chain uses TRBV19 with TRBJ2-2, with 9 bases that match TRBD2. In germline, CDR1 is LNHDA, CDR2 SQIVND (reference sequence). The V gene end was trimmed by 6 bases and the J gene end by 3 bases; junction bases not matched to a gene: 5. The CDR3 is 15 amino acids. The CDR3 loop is CASRLAGSYTGELFF. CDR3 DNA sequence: TGTGCCAGTAGGCTAGCGGGGTCCTACACCGGGGAGCTGTTTTTT.

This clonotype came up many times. CDR3: CASSRPDIKPDTQYF. The CDR3 DNA reads TGCGCCAGCAGCCGCCCCGACATCAAACCAGATACGCAGTATTTT. J is TRBJ2-3 and V is TRBV5-1; D not certain. Trimming left V 4 bases short and J 4 bases short, with 16 bases between. This CDR3 has 15 residues. Germline-derived CDR1 and CDR2 are SGHRS and YFSETQ.

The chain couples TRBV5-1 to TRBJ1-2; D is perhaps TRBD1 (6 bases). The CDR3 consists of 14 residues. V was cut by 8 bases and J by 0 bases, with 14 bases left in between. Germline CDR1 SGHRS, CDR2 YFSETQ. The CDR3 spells CASNSGASNYGYTF. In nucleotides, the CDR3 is TGCGCCAGTAATTCAGGGGCGTCTAACTATGGCTACACCTTC.

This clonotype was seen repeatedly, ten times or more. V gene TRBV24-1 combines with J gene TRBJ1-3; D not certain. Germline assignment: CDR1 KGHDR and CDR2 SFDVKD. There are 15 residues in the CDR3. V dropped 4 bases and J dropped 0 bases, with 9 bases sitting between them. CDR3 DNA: TGTGCCACCAGTGACGGTAGCCTCTCTGGAAACACCATATATTTT. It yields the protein CATSDGSLSGNTIYF.

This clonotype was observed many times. CDR3 DNA: TGCGCCAGCAGCCTCCTCATGGATAGAAGGGCTTATACGCAGTATTTT. This sequence encodes CASSLLMDRRAYTQYF. The chain employs TRBV4-1 and TRBJ2-3, with D uncertain. Per germline, CDR1 MGHRA and CDR2 YSYEKL. Trimming pared 4 bases from V and 7 bases from J, leaving 21 bases between. The length of the CDR3 is 16 residues.

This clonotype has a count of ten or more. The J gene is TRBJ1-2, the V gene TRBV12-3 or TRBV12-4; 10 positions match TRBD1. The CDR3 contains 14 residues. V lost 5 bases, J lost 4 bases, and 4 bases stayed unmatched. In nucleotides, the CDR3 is TGTGCCAGCAGTGCCCGACAGGGGGCCTATGGCTACACCTTC. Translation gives CASSARQGAYGYTF.

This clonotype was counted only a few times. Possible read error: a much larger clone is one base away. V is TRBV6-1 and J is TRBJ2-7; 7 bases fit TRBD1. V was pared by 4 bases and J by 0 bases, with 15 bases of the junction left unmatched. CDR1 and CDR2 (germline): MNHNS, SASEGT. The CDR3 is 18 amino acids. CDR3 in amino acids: CASSAVVPGTATSYEQYF. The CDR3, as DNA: TGTGCCAGCAGTGCAGTCGTCCCCGGGACAGCAACCTCCTACGAGCAGTACTTC.

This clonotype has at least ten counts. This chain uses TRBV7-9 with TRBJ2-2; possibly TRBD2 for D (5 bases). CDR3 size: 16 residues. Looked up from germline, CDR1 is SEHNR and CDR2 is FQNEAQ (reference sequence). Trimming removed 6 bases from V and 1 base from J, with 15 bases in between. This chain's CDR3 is CASSTPVEENTGELFF. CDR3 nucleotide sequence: TGTGCCAGCAGTACACCCGTGGAGGAGAACACCGGGGAGCTGTTTTTT.

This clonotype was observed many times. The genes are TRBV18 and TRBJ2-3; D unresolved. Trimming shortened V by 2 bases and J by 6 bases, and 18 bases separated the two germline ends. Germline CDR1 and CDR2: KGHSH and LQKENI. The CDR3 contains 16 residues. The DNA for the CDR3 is TGTGCCAGCTCACCATTGAGGTCAACCCTACAGGATACGCAGTATTTT. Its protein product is CASSPLRSTLQDTQYF.

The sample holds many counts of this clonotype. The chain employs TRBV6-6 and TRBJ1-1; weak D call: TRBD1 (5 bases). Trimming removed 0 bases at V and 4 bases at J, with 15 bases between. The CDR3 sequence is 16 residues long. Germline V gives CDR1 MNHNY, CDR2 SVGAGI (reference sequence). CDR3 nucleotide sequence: TGTGCCAGCAGTTACTCATCGTTGCAGGGTCCCACTGAAGCTTTCTTT. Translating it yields CASSYSSLQGPTEAFF.

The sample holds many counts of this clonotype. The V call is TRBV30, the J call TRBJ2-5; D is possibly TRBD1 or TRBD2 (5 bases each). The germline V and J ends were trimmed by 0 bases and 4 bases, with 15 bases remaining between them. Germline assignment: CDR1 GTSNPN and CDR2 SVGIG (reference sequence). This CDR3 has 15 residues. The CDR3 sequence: CAWSVPSGAGETQYF. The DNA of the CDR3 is TGTGCCTGGAGTGTACCTTCCGGGGCGGGAGAGACCCAGTACTTC.